This T cell receptor (beta chain) stems from a study of blood T cell repertoires in COVID-19. Study as a whole: Samples of COVID-19 (acute and convalescent) were obtained from the United States, Italy and Spain. PBMCs, B-cell-depleted T cells, or T cells provided the cDNA or gDNA that made up the material.

CDR3 size: 17 residues. The V gene's germline CDR1 is KGHSH and CDR2 LQKENI. Germline trimming cut 3 bases from V and 5 bases from J; bases unmatched to any gene: 9. Authors' processing steps: Amplified reference gene primers provided the basis for estimating nucleated cell counts. Measured with immunoSEQ multiplex PCR; TCRdb has only the in-frame clones, and not every one. D and trimming come from the DNA, and the V and J calls and clone size come from that table. Of approximately 150,000 clones in the sample, 80% to 85% are singletons; the top ten hold roughly 11%. This rearrangement joins TRBV18 to TRBJ2-1; 11 bases match TRBD1. This sequence originates from a man between 65 and 85 years old with active or convalescent COVID-19. Material: peripheral blood. This CDR3 reads CASSPFTGTGGNNEQFF. The CDR3 DNA reads TGTGCCAGCTCACCTTTCACAGGGACAGGGGGAAACAATGAGCAGTTCTTC.